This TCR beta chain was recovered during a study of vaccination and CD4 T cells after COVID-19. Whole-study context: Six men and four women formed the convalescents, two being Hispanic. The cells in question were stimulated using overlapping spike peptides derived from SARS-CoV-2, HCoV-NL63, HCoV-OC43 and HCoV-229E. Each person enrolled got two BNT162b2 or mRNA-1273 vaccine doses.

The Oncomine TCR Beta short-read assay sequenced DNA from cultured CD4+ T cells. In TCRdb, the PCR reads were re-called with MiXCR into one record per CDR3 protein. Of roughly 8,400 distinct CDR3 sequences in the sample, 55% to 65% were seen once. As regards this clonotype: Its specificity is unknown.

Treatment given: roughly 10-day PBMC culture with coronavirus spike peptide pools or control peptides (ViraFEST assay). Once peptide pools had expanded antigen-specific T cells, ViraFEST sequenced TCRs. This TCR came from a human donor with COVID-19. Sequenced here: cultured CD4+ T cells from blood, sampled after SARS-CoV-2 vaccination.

In DNA, the CDR3 is TGCAGTCCAGGGACAGTCAAAAACATTCAGTACTTC. Translated, it gives CSPGTVKNIQYF. The chain links TRBV20-1 to TRBJ2-4; TRBD1 aligns across 7 bases. The J segment lost 3 bases and the V segment lost 8 bases, leaving 4 bases of the junction unmatched. This CDR3 spans 12 amino acids. Germline V gene lookup returns CDR1 DFQATT and CDR2 SNEGSKA (reference sequence).